The 27 T cell receptor beta chains listed next were all sequenced from one sample in a study of T cell responses to AZD1222 COVID-19 vaccine. The protocol was immunoSEQ multiplex PCR, while the TCRdb copy is restricted to in-frame clones and leaves out a portion. This repertoire shows about 96,000 clones, 85% to 90% found once; its top ten account for roughly 24%. Specimen: peripheral blood, collected on day 0 of AZD1222 vaccination. These receptors all stem from an adult in good health.

This rearrangement joins TRBV5-1 to TRBJ2-5; D may be TRBD1 or TRBD2 (5 bases each). Germline CDR1 SGHRS, CDR2 YFSETQ. This CDR3 comprises 15 residues. V was shortened by 0 bases and J by 5 bases, with 14 bases between the two germline ends. The CDR3 DNA follows: TGCGCCAGCAGCTTGGACGGGACCGCGAGGGAGACCCAGTACTTC. This translates into CASSLDGTARETQYF.

This rearrangement joins TRBV27 to TRBJ2-5, with TRBD2 matching over 10 bases. V was pared by 4 bases and J by 2 bases, with 4 bases of the junction left unmatched. The CDR3 loop spans 15 amino acids. Per germline, CDR1 MNHEY and CDR2 SMNVEV (reference sequence). The CDR3 region is CASSSRTSGQETQYF. CDR3 sequence (DNA): TGTGCCAGCAGTTCCAGGACTAGCGGACAAGAGACCCAGTACTTC.

The chain joins TRBV24-1 to TRBJ1-1; 7 bases line up with TRBD1. From germline, CDR1 is KGHDR and CDR2 SFDVKD. J was trimmed by 0 bases and V by 5 bases; bases with no gene match: 5. The CDR3 sequence is 15 residues long. CDR3 in amino acids: CATSVQGVMNTEAFF. In DNA, the CDR3 is TGTGCCACCAGTGTGCAGGGGGTAATGAACACTGAAGCTTTCTTT.

This clone has a handful of counts. J is TRBJ2-3 and V is TRBV28; D is undetermined. Per germline, CDR1 MDHEN and CDR2 SYDVKM. V was shortened by 2 bases and J by 1 base, with 7 bases between the two germline ends. The CDR3 runs to 14 residues. As DNA, the CDR3 is TGTGCCAGCAGTTTAGCCGGCGGCACAGATACGCAGTATTTT. It yields the protein CASSLAGGTDTQYF.

The rearrangement uses TRBV28 and TRBJ2-1, with TRBD2 matching 11 bases. Germline assignment: CDR1 MDHEN and CDR2 SYDVKM. The length of the CDR3 is 15 residues. Trimming took 2 bases from V and 9 from J; bases not matched to a gene: 6. For the CDR3, the DNA is TGTGCCAGCAGTTTAGCACTAGCGGGAGCGGGTGAGCAGTTCTTC. Translated, it gives CASSLALAGAGEQFF.

The chain couples TRBV4-2 to TRBJ1-5; TRBD1 might be the D (5 bases). Trimming cost V 2 bases and J 2 bases, with 10 bases left between them. The CDR3 totals 15 residues. Germline assignment: CDR1 LGHNA and CDR2 YNFKEQ. CDR3 region: CASSQQGFGNQPQHF. In DNA form, the CDR3 reads TGTGCCAGCAGCCAACAGGGTTTTGGCAATCAGCCCCAGCATTTT.

This rearrangement joins TRBV29-1 to TRBJ2-1; 7 bases are a match to TRBD1. This CDR3 region has 12 residues. V lost 1 base, J lost 8 bases, and 2 bases stayed unmatched. The germline CDR1 and CDR2 sequences are SQVTM and ANQGSEA. This CDR3 is CSVEGQGYEQFF. CDR3 DNA sequence: TGCAGCGTTGAAGGACAGGGCTATGAGCAGTTCTTC.

The chain is built from TRBV7-9 and TRBJ2-1, with D perhaps TRBD2 (6 bases). Germline assignment: CDR1 SEHNR and CDR2 FQNEAQ (reference sequence). The CDR3 has 17 amino acids. V was trimmed by 4 bases and J by 1 base, leaving 17 bases between them. The CDR3 sequence: CASSSAWGGKSYNEQFF. The CDR3 DNA sequence: TGTGCCAGCAGCTCCGCCTGGGGCGGGAAGTCCTACAATGAGCAGTTCTTC.

This clone has a single count. The J gene is TRBJ1-2, the V gene TRBV6-5, with D possibly being TRBD1 (5 bases). The CDR3 loop spans 14 amino acids. In germline, CDR1 is MNHEY, CDR2 SVGAGI. Trimming took 2 bases from V and 8 from J, leaving 15 bases between them. The CDR3 is CASSYGTEGYGYTF. CDR3 nucleotide sequence: TGTGCCAGCAGTTACGGGACGGAGGGGTACGGCTACACCTTC.

This chain uses TRBV6-2 or TRBV6-3 with TRBJ1-2; the match to TRBD1 covers 7 bases. J was trimmed by 5 bases and V by 4 bases; bases with no gene match: 10. Germline assignment: CDR1 MNHEY and CDR2 SVGEGT. The length of the CDR3 is 15 residues. DNA of the CDR3: TGTGCCAGCAGTTCCCCCGGGACAGAGGCTTATGGCTACACCTTC. This codes for CASSSPGTEAYGYTF.

The chain joins TRBV4-3 to TRBJ2-4; the match to TRBD1 covers 9 bases. This CDR3 spans 16 amino acids. Germline CDR1 and CDR2: LGHNA and YSLEER. V was clipped by 0 bases and J by 6 bases; unmatched bases: 6. The CDR3 DNA reads TGCGCCAGCAGCCAAGATACGGGACAGGGCACAAACATTCAGTACTTC. It yields the protein CASSQDTGQGTNIQYF.

The genes are TRBV10-3 and TRBJ1-1; tentative D call: TRBD1 (5 bases). This CDR3 spans 12 amino acids. Germline-derived CDR1 and CDR2 are ENHRY and SYGVKD. V lost 2 bases and J lost 8, with 9 bases in between. As DNA, the CDR3 is TGTGCCATCAGTGAGCCACGGGGCGAAGCTTTCTTT. It yields the protein CAISEPRGEAFF.

The chain couples TRBV3-1 (or the pseudogene TRBV3-2) to TRBJ2-5; 7 bases line up with TRBD2. The CDR3 is 13 residues long. CDR1 is LGHDT, CDR2 YNNKEL, per germline (reference sequence). The junction had 3 bases not matched to a gene; V was cut back by 6 bases and J by 2 bases. CDR3 in amino acids: CASRASGQETQYF. The CDR3 coding sequence is TGTGCCAGCAGGGCTAGCGGTCAAGAGACCCAGTACTTC.

The chain couples TRBV7-9 to TRBJ2-2, with 9 bases fitting TRBD1. CDR3 size: 16 residues. The J segment lost 5 bases and the V segment lost 3 bases, leaving 7 bases of the junction unmatched. Germline CDR1 is SEHNR and CDR2 is FQNEAQ (reference sequence). The CDR3 loop reads CASSLSSGTGTGELFF. The CDR3 bases are TGTGCCAGCAGCTTGTCCTCCGGGACAGGGACCGGGGAGCTGTTTTTT.

V usage is TRBV11-3 and J usage is TRBJ2-3; no reliable D call. This CDR3 is built from 13 residues. V was trimmed by 4 bases and J by 3 bases, leaving 8 bases between them. Germline values: CDR1 SGHNT, CDR2 YENEEA. The CDR3 coding sequence is TGTGCCAGCAGCTGGATCGTAACAGATACGCAGTATTTT. Amino acids: CASSWIVTDTQYF. Full variable domain (rest looked up from reference TRBV11-3 and TRBJ2-3): EAGVVQSPRYKIIEKKQPVAFWCNPISGHNTLYWYLQNLGQGPELLIRYENEEAVDDSQLPKDRFSAERLKGVDSTLKIQPAELGDSAVYLCASSWIVTDTQYFGPGTRLTVL.

This sequence joins TRBV7-3 and TRBJ2-1; TRBD2 aligns across 8 bases. Losses at the gene ends were 5 bases for V and 4 bases for J; bases not matched to a gene: 4. CDR1 SGHTA and CDR2 FQGTGA come from the germline V gene. The CDR3 covers 14 residues. The CDR3 protein is CASSLAGPYNEQFF. Written as DNA, the CDR3 is TGTGCCAGCAGCCTAGCGGGCCCGTACAATGAGCAGTTCTTC. The whole variable domain, remainder taken from reference TRBV7-3 and TRBJ2-1, is GAGVSQTPSNKVTEKGKYVELRCDPISGHTALYWYRQSLGQGPEFLIYFQGTGAADDSGLPNDRFFAVRPEGSVSTLKIQRTERGDSAVYLCASSLAGPYNEQFFGPGTRLTVL.

This clone was observed a single time. The chain recombines TRBV4-2 with TRBJ2-7, with D maybe TRBD2 (5 bases). The CDR3 length is 17 residues. Trimming stripped 3 bases from V and 2 bases from J, with 20 bases between. In germline, CDR1 is LGHNA, CDR2 YNFKEQ. CDR3 sequence reads: CASSQGRGPLSPYEQYF. As DNA, the CDR3 is TGTGCCAGCAGCCAGGGCAGAGGGCCCCTGAGCCCCTACGAGCAGTACTTC.

This clone was observed a handful of times. The CDR3 loop is CASSPRTLRDTQYF. The DNA of the CDR3 is TGTGCCAGCAGCCCCCGGACCCTTAGGGATACGCAGTATTTT. The rearrangement joins TRBV9 to TRBJ2-3; the D is unclear. The CDR3 is 14 amino acids. V lost 4 bases, J lost 6 bases, and 15 bases lay in between. The germline CDR1 and CDR2 sequences are SGDLS and YYNGEE.

V usage is TRBV2 and J usage is TRBJ2-2; 8 bases align to TRBD1. This CDR3 comprises 15 residues. The germline V gene encodes CDR1 SNHLY and CDR2 FYNNEI. Unmatched junction bases numbered 11, after V lost 8 bases and J lost 6 bases. The CDR3 spells CASGGPSGGPGELFF. CDR3 nucleotide sequence: TGTGCCAGCGGGGGACCTTCAGGGGGCCCCGGGGAGCTGTTTTTT.

The chain recombines TRBV18 with TRBJ2-1; TRBD1 agrees at 9 bases. This CDR3 is built from 15 residues. CDR1 and CDR2 (germline): KGHSH, LQKENI. V shed 2 bases and J 15 bases; nucleotides not matched to a gene: 14. CDR3 sequence: CASSPRDRVFQPAFF. CDR3 in DNA: TGTGCCAGCTCACCAAGGGACAGGGTATTCCAACCCGCGTTCTTC. The full variable domain, in which reference TRBV18 and TRBJ2-1 provide the parts outside the CDR3, is NAGVMQNPRHLVRRRGQEARLRCSPMKGHSHVYWYRQLPEEGLKFMVYLQKENIIDESGMPKERFSAEFPKEGPSILRIQQVVRGDSAAYFCASSPRDRVFQPAFFGPGTRLTVL.

This rearrangement joins TRBV24-1 to TRBJ2-3; maybe TRBD1 (5 bases). CDR3 length: 15 residues. The germline CDR1 and CDR2 sequences are KGHDR and SFDVKD. V was clipped by 0 bases and J by 4 bases, with 10 bases between them. The CDR3 DNA reads as TGTGCCACCAGTGATTTGAGGCAGGGCCCAGATACGCAGTATTTT. It is translated as CATSDLRQGPDTQYF.

This sequence joins TRBV21-1 and TRBJ2-7; the tabulated D call, TRBD2, remains unverified against the DNA. TRBV21-1 is labeled a pseudogene. CDR3 length equals 15 residues. DNA for the CDR3: TGTGCCAGCAGCAAAGAATCATCGTTCCACCGGGAGCAGTACTTC. Translated: CASSKESSFHREQYF.

This sequence joins TRBV19 and TRBJ1-3; 9 nucleotides align to TRBD1. Germline values: CDR1 LNHDA, CDR2 SQIVND (reference sequence). With 9 bases clipped from V and 0 bases from J, the junction kept 12 bases outside the gene matches. This CDR3 has 17 amino acids. The CDR3 region has the DNA TGTGCCAGCAGAAAGGGGACAGGGACAACCTCTGGAAACACCATATATTTT. The encoded protein is CASRKGTGTTSGNTIYF.

The chain has TRBV7-9 and TRBJ2-7; 8 bases agree with TRBD1. This CDR3 contains 16 residues. The V gene's germline CDR1 is SEHNR and CDR2 FQNEAQ (reference sequence). J was trimmed by 2 bases and V by 5 bases; bases with no gene match: 11. CDR3 nucleotides: TGTGCCAGCAGCACCTGGGGACAGGCGACGACCTACGAGCAGTACTTC. It is translated as CASSTWGQATTYEQYF.

This chain uses TRBV27 with TRBJ2-1; no clear D gene. Per germline, CDR1 MNHEY and CDR2 SMNVEV (reference sequence). Trimming shortened V by 5 bases and J by 8 bases, and 13 bases separated the two germline ends. The CDR3 contains 13 residues. The CDR3 spells CASSPTNEDEQFF. The DNA of the CDR3 is TGTGCCAGCAGTCCGACGAACGAGGATGAGCAGTTCTTC.

This rearrangement joins TRBV5-6 to TRBJ2-3; 7 positions match TRBD2. The germline V gene has CDR1 SGHDT and CDR2 YYEEEE. After removal of 4 bases from V and 2 bases from J, the junction contained 10 bases not matched to a gene. CDR3 length equals 16 residues. The CDR3 nucleotides read TGTGCCAGCAGCGTGGCGGGAGATGGATACACAGATACGCAGTATTTT. Amino acids: CASSVAGDGYTDTQYF.

V gene TRBV12-3 or TRBV12-4 combines with J gene TRBJ2-7; D may be TRBD2 (6 bases). The V and J ends lost 4 bases and 7 bases respectively, with 11 bases between them. The CDR3 has 12 residues. The CDR3 protein is CASSSQAGEQYF. The CDR3 region has the DNA TGTGCCAGCAGTTCGCAGGCGGGGGAGCAGTACTTC.